This TCR beta chain was recorded in a study of T cell responses to AZD1222 COVID-19 vaccine. The repertoire was sequenced with immunoSEQ multiplex PCR; TCRdb's copy has only in-frame clones and lacks some. This table has 150,000 or so clones, approximately 90% appearing once. The CDR3 has 15 amino acids. V gave up 3 bases and J gave up 2 bases; unmatched junction bases: 4. The germline V gene encodes CDR1 SGHRS and CDR2 YFSETQ. The TCR sequence derives from an adult in good health. The chain links TRBV5-1 to TRBJ2-3, with 9 bases that match TRBD1. Sequenced material: peripheral blood, taken on day 0 of AZD1222 vaccination. The CDR3 bases are TGCGCCAGCAGCTATGGACAGGGGCCCACAGATACGCAGTATTTT. This codes for CASSYGQGPTDTQYF.